This entry concerns a single T cell receptor (beta chain). The record originates from a study of blood T cell repertoires in COVID-19. In the study overall: There were acute and convalescent COVID-19 samples, and they came from the United States, Italy and Spain. Sample material is recorded as cDNA or gDNA derived from T cells, B-cell-depleted T cells, or PBMCs.

The authors' processing: Researchers report that nucleated cell counts were estimated from reference gene primer amplification. TCRdb's copy holds only in-frame clones and misses some; the assay was immunoSEQ multiplex PCR. Clone size and V and J calls were adopted from that table, with D and trimming inferred from the DNA. Seen here are hundreds of thousands of clones, about 90% observed once, and the top ten hold around 3%. Trimming shortened V by 7 bases and J by 6 bases, and 9 bases separated the two germline ends. The CDR3 runs 11 residues. Germline CDR1 and CDR2: SEHNR and FQNEAQ (reference sequence). Recruited during active infection, patients (from Seattle) were subsequently followed longitudinally.

The origin of this receptor is a woman aged 30 to 39 with COVID-19, enrolled during active disease. The material sequenced was peripheral blood. The rearrangement joins TRBV7-9 to TRBJ1-1; D is unresolved. The DNA for the CDR3 is TGTGCCAGCAAACCTACCTCTGAAGCTTTCTTT. Residues: CASKPTSEAFF.